The 26 T cell receptor beta chains below all came from one sample that was sequenced in a study of control samples from healthy donors and cancer patients. Assay used: immunoSEQ multiplex PCR; TCRdb lists only in-frame clones, some missing. Among some 49,000 clones listed, 70% to 90% were seen once. Sample: PBMCs. The receptors were sampled from a woman aged 45-60 years with lung cancer.

V is TRBV3-1 (or the pseudogene TRBV3-2) and J is TRBJ2-1, with 9 bases matching TRBD2. This CDR3 has 17 amino acids. Germline CDR1 LGHDT, CDR2 YNNKEL (reference sequence). The V segment lost 2 bases and the J segment 1 base; nucleotides outside the gene matches: 6. CDR3 in DNA: TGTGCCAGCAGCCAAAACCGAGCGGGGGGATCCTACAATGAGCAGTTCTTC. Translating gives CASSQNRAGGSYNEQFF.

The genes are TRBV6-2 or TRBV6-3 and TRBJ2-1; tentative D call: TRBD1 (5 bases). V lost 5 bases and J 6 bases, leaving 11 bases between the germline ends. The CDR3 loop spans 13 amino acids. Germline V gene sequence: CDR1 MNHEY, CDR2 SVGEGT. The CDR3 here is CASSLDSSNEQFF. For the CDR3, the DNA is TGTGCCAGCAGTCTTGACAGTTCCAATGAGCAGTTCTTC.

This rearrangement joins TRBV5-1 to TRBJ2-5, with 9 bases matching TRBD2. J gave up 5 bases and V 4 bases, and 6 bases lay outside the gene matches. The CDR3 sequence is 14 residues long. From germline, CDR1 is SGHRS and CDR2 YFSETQ. The CDR3 is CASSRPGTSETQYF. CDR3 bases: TGCGCCAGCAGCCGGCCCGGGACTAGCGAGACCCAGTACTTC.

The rearrangement uses TRBV10-3 and TRBJ2-7; 7 bases map to TRBD2. The CDR3 spans 12 residues. Germline-derived CDR1 and CDR2 are ENHRY and SYGVKD. The V segment lost 4 bases and the J segment 3 bases; nucleotides outside the gene matches: 0. CDR3 amino acids: CAISAGGYEQYF. Written as DNA, the CDR3 is TGTGCCATCAGTGCGGGGGGCTACGAGCAGTACTTC.

The chain has TRBV19 and TRBJ1-5; D is possibly TRBD1 (6 bases). Germline V lookup: CDR1 LNHDA, CDR2 SQIVND (reference sequence). Deletions cut 6 bases from V and 3 bases from J, with 12 bases between. The CDR3 contains 14 residues. CDR3 in amino acids: CASSNRQVNQPQHF. Written as DNA, the CDR3 is TGTGCCAGTAGCAACCGACAGGTCAATCAGCCCCAGCATTTT.

This clone is a singleton in its sample. This chain links TRBV6-5 with TRBJ2-4; perhaps TRBD1 as D (6 bases). The CDR3 is made up of 14 amino acids. V was trimmed by 7 bases and J by 0 bases, leaving 10 bases between them. The germline V gene has CDR1 MNHEY and CDR2 SVGAGI. The CDR3 is CASTTTGAKNIQYF. DNA of the CDR3: TGTGCCAGCACCACGACAGGAGCCAAAAACATTCAGTACTTC.

The chain has TRBV5-1 and TRBJ2-5; perhaps TRBD1 as D (6 bases). Trimming removed 3 bases at V and 4 bases at J, with 10 bases between. Germline V gives CDR1 SGHRS, CDR2 YFSETQ. This CDR3 contains 13 residues. This chain's CDR3 is CASSSTGRETQYF. The CDR3 DNA reads as TGCGCCAGCAGCTCCACAGGGCGAGAGACCCAGTACTTC.

This chain uses TRBV4-3 with TRBJ1-1, with D maybe TRBD1 (6 bases). Per the germline V gene, CDR1 is LGHNA and CDR2 is YSLEER. Trimming stripped 0 bases from V and 7 bases from J, with 6 bases between. The CDR3 is made up of 12 amino acids. The CDR3 is CASSQEQGEAFF. As DNA, the CDR3 is TGCGCCAGCAGCCAAGAACAGGGTGAAGCTTTCTTT.

The chain links TRBV30 to TRBJ1-5, with a weak D call TRBD1 (5 bases). This CDR3 is 13 amino acids long. Germline CDR1 reads GTSNPN; CDR2 reads SVGIG (reference sequence). V lost 5 bases and J 5 bases, leaving 13 bases between the germline ends. The CDR3 loop is CAWSEQGDQPQHF. CDR3 coding DNA: TGTGCCTGGTCGGAGCAGGGCGATCAGCCCCAGCATTTT.

The chain couples TRBV4-1 to TRBJ1-2; possible D gene TRBD1, 5 bases. From germline, CDR1 is MGHRA and CDR2 YSYEKL. The CDR3 contains 12 residues. Trimming cost V 4 bases and J 8 bases, with 11 bases left between them. The CDR3, as DNA: TGCGCCAGCAGCCCGAGGCAGGGAGGCTACACCTTC. It yields the protein CASSPRQGGYTF.

This clone came up a few times. The CDR3 reads CASSLGTVGSYGYTF. The CDR3 DNA reads TGTGCCAGCAGCTTGGGAACCGTCGGGTCCTATGGCTACACCTTC. The chain employs TRBV5-6 and TRBJ1-2; D gene unclear. Trimming removed 0 bases at V and 4 bases at J, with 13 bases between. The CDR3 is 15 amino acids. Looked up from germline, CDR1 is SGHDT and CDR2 is YYEEEE.

V gene TRBV11-2 combines with J gene TRBJ2-1; tentatively, D is TRBD2 (5 bases). The CDR3 is 13 amino acids. Germline V gene sequence: CDR1 SGHAT, CDR2 FQNNGV. V dropped 6 bases and J dropped 4 bases, with 10 bases sitting between them. CDR3 sequence reads: CASRRETYNEQFF. The CDR3 DNA sequence: TGTGCCAGCAGAAGGGAGACGTACAATGAGCAGTTCTTC. The variable domain in full, completed from reference TRBV11-2 and TRBJ2-1, reads EAGVAQSPRYKIIEKRQSVAFWCNPISGHATLYWYQQILGQGPKLLIQFQNNGVVDDSQLPKDRFSAERLKGVDSTLKIQPAKLEDSAVYLCASRRETYNEQFFGPGTRLTVL.

The chain joins TRBV2 to TRBJ1-5; D unclear. The CDR3 extends over 14 amino acids. Germline V gene data show CDR1 as SNHLY and CDR2 as FYNNEI. V lost 7 bases and J lost 0, with 10 bases in between. The chain's CDR3 is CASTGVNSNQPQHF. CDR3 coding DNA: TGTGCCAGCACGGGTGTAAATAGCAATCAGCCCCAGCATTTT. Filled out from reference TRBV2 and TRBJ1-5, the complete variable domain reads EPEVTQTPSHQVTQMGQEVILRCVPISNHLYFYWYRQILGQKVEFLVSFYNNEISEKSEIFDDQFSVERPDGSNFTLKIRSTKLEDSAMYFCASTGVNSNQPQHFGDGTRLSIL.

The chain combines TRBV9 with TRBJ1-3; 7 nucleotides line up with TRBD1. This CDR3 is built from 15 residues. CDR1 and CDR2 (germline): SGDLS, YYNGEE. The V gene end was trimmed by 4 bases and the J gene end by 3 bases; junction bases not matched to a gene: 7. The CDR3 reads CASSPQGGLGNTIYF. CDR3 coding DNA: TGTGCCAGCAGCCCGCAGGGGGGGCTTGGAAACACCATATATTTT.

This clone was observed a handful of times. The V call is TRBV30, the J call TRBJ2-3; 9 bases are a match to TRBD2. Germline CDR1 GTSNPN, CDR2 SVGIG (reference sequence). After removal of 2 bases from V and 1 base from J, the junction contained 4 bases not matched to a gene. The CDR3 is 15 amino acids. Written as DNA, the CDR3 is TGTGCCTGGAGTAGAGCGGGGGGTGGCACAGATACGCAGTATTTT. This sequence encodes CAWSRAGGGTDTQYF.

V is TRBV7-2 and J is TRBJ1-4, with unresolved D. This CDR3 is built from 15 residues. CDR1 and CDR2 from the germline V gene are SGHTA and FQGNSA. Trimming removed 2 bases from V and 7 bases from J, with 14 bases in between. CDR3 nucleotides: TGTGCCAGCAGCTTAAACACATTCCTTATTGAAAAACTGTTTTTT. Translating gives CASSLNTFLIEKLFF.

The V gene is TRBV5-1, the J gene TRBJ2-3; 11 bases fit TRBD2. This CDR3 spans 16 amino acids. Germline assignment: CDR1 SGHRS and CDR2 YFSETQ. Trimming at V came to 3 bases and at J to 4 bases, leaving 7 bases not matched to a gene. CDR3 in DNA: TGCGCCAGCAGCTCCTTTAGCGGGGGGGCCCCAGATACGCAGTATTTT. It yields the protein CASSSFSGGAPDTQYF.

The chain employs TRBV7-8 and TRBJ2-7; perhaps TRBD1 as D (6 bases). Germline V CDR1 and CDR2: SGHVS, FQNEAQ. The CDR3 is 16 residues long. V gave up 5 bases and J gave up 3 bases, with 20 bases separating them. The CDR3 protein is CASSRTPQDSYYEQYF. The CDR3 nucleotides read TGTGCCAGCAGCCGCACACCCCAGGACAGCTACTACGAGCAGTACTTC.

The chain employs TRBV29-1 and TRBJ2-3, with D possibly matching TRBD2 (6 bases). V lost 3 bases, J lost 3 bases, and 16 bases lay in between. The CDR3 totals 15 residues. Germline V gene sequence: CDR1 SQVTM, CDR2 ANQGSEA. CDR3 loop: CSVDEGIRGTDTQYF. The CDR3 DNA is TGCAGCGTTGACGAGGGGATCCGGGGGACAGATACGCAGTATTTT.

This chain connects TRBV19 to TRBJ1-5, with D unclear. The CDR3 has 17 amino acids. Germline assignment: CDR1 LNHDA and CDR2 SQIVND (reference sequence). Trimming took 4 bases from V and 7 from J, leaving 23 bases between them. CDR3 sequence: CASSNPGAGVEGQPQHF. The CDR3 DNA reads TGTGCCAGTAGTAACCCCGGAGCTGGGGTTGAAGGACAGCCCCAGCATTTT.

V and J are TRBV20-1 and TRBJ2-1; 8 nucleotides align to TRBD2. From germline, CDR1 is DFQATT and CDR2 SNEGSKA (reference sequence). This CDR3 comprises 14 residues. With 3 bases clipped from V and 9 bases from J, the junction kept 10 bases outside the gene matches. Here the CDR3 reads CSASVGGAGLEQFF. The CDR3 DNA is TGCAGTGCTAGTGTCGGGGGGGCCGGTCTTGAGCAGTTCTTC.

The CDR3 bases are TGTGCCAGCAGCTTGACTAGCGGGGGGTATACGCAGTATTTT. Its protein product is CASSLTSGGYTQYF. The chain carries TRBV7-2 and TRBJ2-3, with 13 bases fitting TRBD2. The CDR3 runs 14 residues. V shed 3 bases and J 7 bases; nucleotides not matched to a gene: 1. Germline V gene lookup returns CDR1 SGHTA and CDR2 FQGNSA.

V and J are TRBV6-1 and TRBJ1-5; no firm D call. CDR3 size: 17 residues. Trimming left V 7 bases short and J 6 bases short, with 25 bases between. The germline gives CDR1 MNHNS, CDR2 SASEGT. CDR3 bases: TGTGCCAGCAATGACAAGGAGGGCGCAGTTAGGAGTCAGCCCCAGCATTTT. Encoded protein: CASNDKEGAVRSQPQHF.

This clone has more than one count but fewer than ten. The chain couples TRBV18 to TRBJ1-5; TRBD1 aligns across 7 bases. After removal of 5 bases from V and 4 bases from J, the junction contained 2 bases not matched to a gene. The CDR3 spans 13 residues. Germline V gives CDR1 KGHSH, CDR2 LQKENI. The CDR3, as DNA: TGTGCCAGCTCAACACAGGGGAATCAGCCCCAGCATTTT. Amino acid sequence: CASSTQGNQPQHF.

In its sample, this clone was seen once. The gene calls are TRBV15 and TRBJ2-3; 7 bases agree with TRBD2. There are 15 residues in the CDR3. Trimming cost V 0 bases and J 3 bases; bases outside gene matches: 3. Germline-derived CDR1 and CDR2 are LNHNV and YYDKDF (reference sequence). The CDR3 sequence: CATSRDGTITDTQYF. CDR3 nucleotides: TGTGCCACCAGCAGAGATGGGACTATAACAGATACGCAGTATTTT.

This chain joins TRBV7-6 and TRBJ1-1; maybe TRBD1 (6 bases). The CDR3 runs to 15 residues. V was trimmed by 1 base and J by 2 bases, leaving 11 bases between them. CDR1 SGHVS and CDR2 FNYEAQ come from the germline V gene. The DNA for the CDR3 is TGTGCCAGCAGCTTAGGGACAGCGCTAAACACTGAAGCTTTCTTT. This gives the protein CASSLGTALNTEAFF.